Following are 5 T cell receptor beta chains from one sample sequenced in a study of cytomegalovirus exposure and HLA in healthy donors. The PCR employed 60 Vbeta primers together with 13 Jbeta primers. Profiled with immunoSEQ multiplex PCR; TCRdb holds only in-frame clones, not every one. The sample shows fewer than 200,000 clones, about four fifths of them seen only once. The sample taken for sequencing was PBMCs. The receptors originated from a girl aged 10 to 17 in good health and CMV-seropositive.

The chain has TRBV21-1 and TRBJ2-3; TRBD1 was called by the table and not checked on the DNA. TRBV21-1 is deemed a pseudogene. The CDR3 covers 17 residues. The CDR3 loop is CASIGGQGALAPDTQYF. The CDR3 coding sequence is TGTGCCAGCATCGGTGGACAGGGCGCGCTAGCCCCAGATACGCAGTATTTT.

CDR3 loop: CASSPERNTEAFF. The DNA for the CDR3 is TGTGCCAGCTCACCGGAGAGGAACACTGAAGCTTTCTTT. This sequence joins TRBV18 and TRBJ1-1; D remains unclear. Trimming shortened V by 3 bases and J by 1 base, and 6 bases separated the two germline ends. This CDR3 region has 13 residues. Germline CDR1 reads KGHSH; CDR2 reads LQKENI.

V and J are TRBV9 and TRBJ2-1; 7 bases map to TRBD2. This CDR3 is built from 17 residues. Losses at the gene ends were 3 bases for V and 2 bases for J; bases not matched to a gene: 11. Looked up from germline, CDR1 is SGDLS and CDR2 is YYNGEE. The CDR3 loop is CASSGVSGGGTYNEQFF. In nucleotides, the CDR3 is TGTGCCAGCAGCGGCGTCTCTGGCGGGGGTACCTACAATGAGCAGTTCTTC.

The chain carries TRBV28 and TRBJ2-1; TRBD2 might be the D (5 bases). This CDR3 spans 16 amino acids. The V gene's germline CDR1 is MDHEN and CDR2 SYDVKM. V was trimmed by 4 bases and J by 2 bases, leaving 15 bases between them. CDR3 coding DNA: TGTGCCAGCAGTTCCTCCACTAGTGCTACCTACAATGAGCAGTTCTTC. This sequence encodes CASSSSTSATYNEQFF.

The V gene is TRBV4-1, the J gene TRBJ2-5; 9 positions agree with TRBD2. V was clipped by 1 base and J by 5 bases; unmatched bases: 5. Germline-derived CDR1 and CDR2 are MGHRA and YSYEKL. The CDR3 extends over 15 amino acids. This CDR3 reads CASSQVASGGETQYF. The CDR3 nucleotides are TGCGCCAGCAGCCAAGTCGCCAGCGGGGGGGAGACCCAGTACTTC.